A selection of T cell receptor beta chains follows, all from one sample in a study of Ad26.COV2.S vaccination and SARS-CoV-2 variants. Produced via immunoSEQ multiplex PCR; TCRdb's table is partial and in-frame only. This sample has 300,000 to 400,000 clones; around 89% occur once, and the top ten carry around 5.3%. The starting material was peripheral blood, obtained in a trial of Ad26.COV2.S vaccine versus placebo. All receptors come from a person between 18 and 65 years old who received the Ad26.COV2.S COVID-19 vaccine or a placebo. The CDR3 runs from the conserved cysteine through the conserved F or W. The order of the fields is D gene, V gene, clone size, J gene, CDR3 protein, CDR3 DNA. The D gene is left open where the match is weak. Clone sizes are given selectively: once, few, many, or a class where the clone is expanded.

>TRBD1|TRBV7-8|NA|TRBJ2-5
CASSQNTGGRETQYF
TGTGCCAGCAGCCAGAATACAGGGGGCCGAGAGACCCAGTACTTC
>NA|TRBV9|NA|TRBJ1-6
CASSRQAYNSPLHF
TGTGCCAGCAGCCGGCAGGCTTATAATTCACCCCTCCACTTT
>TRBD2|TRBV11-1|NA|TRBJ2-1
CASSFLAGAYNEQFF
TGTGCCAGCAGCTTTCTAGCGGGGGCCTACAATGAGCAGTTCTTC
>TRBD1|TRBV14|once|TRBJ1-2
CASSRIAGTGVGYTF
TGTGCCAGCAGCCGGATAGCCGGGACAGGGGTAGGCTACACCTTC
>NA|TRBV3-1/TRBV3-2|NA|TRBJ2-7
CASSQDLLPHEQYF
TGTGCCAGCAGCCAAGACCTCCTACCCCACGAGCAGTACTTC
>NA|TRBV29-1|NA|TRBJ2-1
CSASLWSEQFF
TGCAGCGCATCACTATGGAGTGAGCAGTTCTTC
>NA|TRBV7-9|NA|TRBJ2-3
CASSLSIVGAGSSVGQYF
TGTGCCAGCAGCTTAAGTATTGTCGGCGCTGGATCTAGCGTTGGGCAGTATTTT
>NA|TRBV3-1/TRBV3-2|NA|TRBJ1-6
CASSQENPGRKNSPLHF
TGTGCCAGCAGCCAAGAAAATCCAGGGCGTAAAAATTCACCCCTCCACTTT
>NA|TRBV7-2|NA|TRBJ2-7
CASSLGGSLYEQYF
TGTGCCAGCAGCTTAGGTGGCAGTCTATACGAGCAGTACTTC
>TRBD2|TRBV4-3|NA|TRBJ2-3
CASSQDRLAGDLTDTQYF
TGCGCCAGCAGCCAAGATAGGCTAGCGGGGGATCTCACAGATACGCAGTATTTT
>NA|TRBV29-1|once|TRBJ1-3
CSVGTASGNTIYF
TGCAGCGTTGGGACAGCAAGTGGAAACACCATATATTTT